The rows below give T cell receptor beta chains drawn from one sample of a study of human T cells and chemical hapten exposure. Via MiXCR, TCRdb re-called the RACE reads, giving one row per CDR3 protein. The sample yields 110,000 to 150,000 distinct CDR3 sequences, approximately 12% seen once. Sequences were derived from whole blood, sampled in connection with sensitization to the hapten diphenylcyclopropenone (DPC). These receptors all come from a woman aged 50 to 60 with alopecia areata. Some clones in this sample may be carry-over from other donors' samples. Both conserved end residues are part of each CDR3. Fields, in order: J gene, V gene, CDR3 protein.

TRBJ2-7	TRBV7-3	CASSSAGGSSEQYF
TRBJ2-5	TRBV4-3	CASSQDRGQETQYF
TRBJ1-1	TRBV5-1	CASKPPGVNTEAFF
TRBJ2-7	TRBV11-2	CASSLGLAGEQYF
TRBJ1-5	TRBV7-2	CASSSRTGINQPQHF
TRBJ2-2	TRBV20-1	CSARDRRTGNIGELFF
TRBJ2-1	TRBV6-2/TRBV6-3	CASRAGTSGFVYNEQFF
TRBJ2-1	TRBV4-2	CASSQEWADYNEQFF
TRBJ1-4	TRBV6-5	CASRTRGLGGSTNEKLFF
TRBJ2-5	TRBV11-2	CASSLTGLAGGQETQYF
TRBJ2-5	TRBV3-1	CASSQDGEVTETQYF
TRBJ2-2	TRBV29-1	CSASRGRIGELFF
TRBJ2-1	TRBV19	CASSRVREHDEQFF
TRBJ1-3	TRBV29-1	CSVEITGGRSGNTIYF
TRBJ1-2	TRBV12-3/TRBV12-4	CASTHGRGELFGYTF
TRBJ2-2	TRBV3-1	CASSRLRAGELFF
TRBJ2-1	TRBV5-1	CASSRGQGTGGVNEQFF